Below, 26 T cell receptor beta chains from the same sample are listed, as sequenced in a study of blood T cell repertoires in COVID-19. This table comes from immunoSEQ multiplex PCR, and its TCRdb copy is limited to in-frame clones, with some not included. The sample includes 300,000 to 400,000 clones, approximately 91% seen only once; the top ten take roughly 3.6%. Sequenced: PBMCs or T cells enriched from blood (not recorded which). The source of these receptors is a woman aged 30 to 39 who had been exposed to COVID-19.

In DNA form, the CDR3 reads TGTGCCAGCAGCTGGCAGGGGGTACGAGGCTACACCTTC. Its translation: CASSWQGVRGYTF. The gene calls are TRBV11-1 and TRBJ1-2, with 7 bases lining up with TRBD1. With 4 bases clipped from V and 8 bases from J, the junction kept 7 bases outside the gene matches. The CDR3 covers 13 residues. Germline V lookup: CDR1 SGHAT, CDR2 FQDESV (reference sequence).

The chain links TRBV2 to TRBJ2-1; 9 positions agree with TRBD1. The ends lost 8 bases at V and 4 bases at J; junction bases unmatched: 3. Germline V lookup: CDR1 SNHLY, CDR2 FYNNEI. The CDR3 covers 13 residues. The DNA for the CDR3 is TGTGCCAGCTTGGACAGGGGATACAATGAGCAGTTCTTC. Encoded protein: CASLDRGYNEQFF.

This chain links TRBV12-3 or TRBV12-4 with TRBJ2-1; possible D gene TRBD2, 6 bases. V was clipped by 2 bases and J by 10 bases, with 9 bases between them. CDR3 length equals 12 residues. DNA for the CDR3: TGTGCCAGCAGTTTACCCGGACTAGAGCAGTTCTTC. Encoded protein: CASSLPGLEQFF.

The J gene is TRBJ2-7, the V gene TRBV15; D might be TRBD1 (6 bases). The CDR3 totals 14 residues. Deletions cut 3 bases from V and 3 bases from J, with 12 bases between. The germline V gene encodes CDR1 LNHNV and CDR2 YYDKDF (reference sequence). DNA of the CDR3: TGTGCCACCAGCAGGGGACAAACCCTCTACGAGCAGTACTTC. Its protein product is CATSRGQTLYEQYF.

The chain has TRBV5-8 and TRBJ2-1; 10 nucleotides align to TRBD1. Germline V lookup: CDR1 SGHTS, CDR2 YDEGEE. This CDR3 is built from 18 residues. V gave up 4 bases and J gave up 2 bases; unmatched junction bases: 12. The CDR3 region is CASSHWGTGVGTYNEQFF. The CDR3 DNA reads TGTGCCAGCAGCCACTGGGGGACAGGGGTGGGGACCTACAATGAGCAGTTCTTC.

The chain employs TRBV6-5 and TRBJ1-5, with D perhaps matching TRBD1 (5 bases). This CDR3 is 15 amino acids long. V lost 9 bases and J 0 bases, leaving 15 bases between the germline ends. The V gene's germline CDR1 is MNHEY and CDR2 SVGAGI. CDR3 in amino acids: CASGVTADSNQPQHF. The DNA of the CDR3 is TGTGCCAGTGGAGTGACAGCTGATAGCAATCAGCCCCAGCATTTT.

This chain connects TRBV3-1 (or the pseudogene TRBV3-2) to TRBJ1-6; 7 positions match TRBD1. The V gene's germline CDR1 is LGHDT and CDR2 YNNKEL (reference sequence). V dropped 4 bases and J dropped 9; count of bases not matched to a gene: 9. The CDR3 is 15 residues long. This CDR3 is CASSPPDRIFSPLHF. The CDR3 DNA reads TGTGCCAGCAGCCCACCGGACAGGATATTTTCACCCCTCCACTTT.

The chain couples TRBV27 to TRBJ1-6; a possible D gene is TRBD1 (6 bases). This CDR3 has 18 residues. Trimming shortened V by 5 bases and J by 3 bases, and 20 bases separated the two germline ends. Germline CDR1 and CDR2: MNHEY and SMNVEV (reference sequence). The CDR3 here is CASSPLQTGWVYNSPLHF. CDR3 DNA: TGTGCCAGCAGTCCGCTACAAACAGGGTGGGTCTATAATTCACCCCTCCACTTT.

The chain is built from TRBV10-3 and TRBJ1-3; possible D gene TRBD1, 5 bases. The CDR3 length is 14 residues. CDR1 is ENHRY, CDR2 SYGVKD, per germline. V dropped 4 bases and J dropped 4 bases, with 11 bases sitting between them. In DNA form, the CDR3 reads TGTGCCATCAGTGGGGGAGGGGCCGGAAACACCATATATTTT. Protein: CAISGGGAGNTIYF.

This clone was seen a single time. V is TRBV11-2 and J is TRBJ2-1; TRBD1 is a possible D gene (6 bases). The V and J ends lost 9 bases and 9 bases respectively, with 12 bases between them. This CDR3 region has 11 residues. Germline V gene lookup returns CDR1 SGHAT and CDR2 FQNNGV. DNA of the CDR3: TGTGCCAGTCTCAGGACAGTTGAGCAGTTCTTC. Amino acid sequence: CASLRTVEQFF.

The J gene is TRBJ1-2, the V gene TRBV4-1; D is perhaps TRBD1 (6 bases). Germline CDR1 and CDR2: MGHRA and YSYEKL. The CDR3 covers 16 residues. V gave up 5 bases and J gave up 4 bases, with 20 bases separating them. CDR3 nucleotides: TGCGCCAGCAGCGTTATAGGGGGGGGAACTAGCTATGGCTACACCTTC. Translating it yields CASSVIGGGTSYGYTF.

The V gene is TRBV9, the J gene TRBJ2-6, with 10 bases fitting TRBD1. There are 17 residues in the CDR3. In germline, CDR1 is SGDLS, CDR2 YYNGEE. Trimming cost V 3 bases and J 2 bases; bases outside gene matches: 5. This chain's CDR3 is CASSADRGQAGANVLTF. As DNA, the CDR3 is TGTGCCAGCAGCGCCGACAGGGGGCAGGCTGGGGCCAACGTCCTGACTTTC. The full variable domain, in which reference TRBV9 and TRBJ2-6 provide the parts outside the CDR3, is DSGVTQTPKHLITATGQRVTLRCSPRSGDLSVYWYQQSLDQGLQFLIQYYNGEERAKGNILERFSAQQFPDLHSELNLSSLELGDSALYFCASSADRGQAGANVLTFGAGSRLTVL.

V usage is TRBV4-3 and J usage is TRBJ2-1, with unresolved D. This CDR3 spans 13 amino acids. Deletions cut 5 bases from V and 8 bases from J, with 13 bases between. Germline loops: CDR1 LGHNA, CDR2 YSLEER. CDR3 protein: CASSYQVGHEQFF. The DNA of the CDR3 is TGCGCCAGCAGCTATCAGGTTGGTCATGAGCAGTTCTTC.

CDR3 sequence (DNA): TGCAGTGCTAGGAAACAGGGGTGGGCTTTCTTT. The encoded protein is CSARKQGWAFF. The chain combines TRBV20-1 with TRBJ1-1, with TRBD1 matching 7 bases. The germline gives CDR1 DFQATT, CDR2 SNEGSKA (reference sequence). V was clipped by 3 bases and J by 11 bases; unmatched bases: 6. CDR3 size: 11 residues.

This clone occurred a few times. This sequence joins TRBV13 and TRBJ1-4; the D gene is possibly TRBD1 (5 bases). CDR3 length: 14 amino acids. Trimming removed 2 bases from V and 8 bases from J, with 12 bases in between. CDR1 PRHDT and CDR2 FYEKMQ come from the germline V gene (reference sequence). CDR3 protein: CASSLPGVEEKLFF. CDR3 nucleotide sequence: TGTGCCAGCAGCTTACCGGGGGTGGAGGAAAAACTGTTTTTT.

The chain links TRBV18 to TRBJ1-2; 7 bases fit TRBD1. Germline trimming cut 1 base from V and 4 bases from J; bases unmatched to any gene: 6. The CDR3 contains 15 residues. CDR1 is KGHSH, CDR2 LQKENI, per germline. CDR3 sequence: CASSPLPGTAYGYTF. CDR3 bases: TGTGCCAGCTCACCACTTCCCGGGACAGCCTATGGCTACACCTTC.

The chain has TRBV5-1 and TRBJ2-1, with 13 bases that match TRBD2. The junction had 7 bases not matched to a gene; V was cut back by 4 bases and J by 9 bases. The CDR3 loop spans 15 amino acids. Germline-derived CDR1 and CDR2 are SGHRS and YFSETQ. The CDR3 loop is CASSQGTSGVGEQFF. The CDR3, as DNA: TGCGCCAGCAGCCAGGGGACTAGCGGGGTAGGTGAGCAGTTCTTC.

The J gene is TRBJ2-5, the V gene TRBV5-1, with 11 nucleotides matching TRBD2. Per germline, CDR1 SGHRS and CDR2 YFSETQ. The CDR3 runs to 16 residues. Unmatched junction bases numbered 10, after V lost 5 bases and J lost 4 bases. The CDR3 protein is CASRLLLAGAGETQYF. The CDR3 DNA sequence: TGCGCCAGCAGACTTTTACTAGCGGGGGCAGGAGAGACCCAGTACTTC.

V is TRBV4-3 and J is TRBJ1-3; the match to TRBD1 covers 8 bases. Germline V CDR1 and CDR2: LGHNA, YSLEER. The CDR3 has 15 residues. V trimming: 4 bases; J trimming: 0 bases; junction bases outside the gene matches: 2. Here the CDR3 DNA reads TGCGCCAGCAGCCCCGGACAGGGCTCTGGAAACACCATATATTTT. Translating gives CASSPGQGSGNTIYF.

V is TRBV2 and J is TRBJ2-1; possible D gene TRBD2, 5 bases. The CDR3 spans 13 residues. The V end lost 4 bases, the J end lost 2 bases, and 6 bases lay between the germline ends. The germline V gene encodes CDR1 SNHLY and CDR2 FYNNEI. The CDR3 region is CASSGEPYNEQFF. The DNA of the CDR3 is TGTGCCAGCAGTGGGGAGCCCTACAATGAGCAGTTCTTC.

This chain links TRBV5-4 with TRBJ2-1; D is unclear. The V end lost 1 base, the J end lost 7 bases, and 6 bases lay between the germline ends. The germline CDR1 and CDR2 sequences are SGHNT and YYREEE (reference sequence). The CDR3 contains 12 residues. The CDR3 nucleotides are TGTGCCAGCAGCTTGATCATTAATGAGCAGTTCTTC. It specifies CASSLIINEQFF.

The chain employs TRBV20-1 and TRBJ1-4; D perhaps matches TRBD1 (5 bases). The CDR3 sequence is 14 residues long. V lost 3 bases and J 8 bases, leaving 16 bases between the germline ends. CDR1 and CDR2 (germline): DFQATT, SNEGSKA (reference sequence). CDR3 protein: CSASWGSLSEKLFF. The DNA of the CDR3 is TGCAGTGCTAGTTGGGGCAGTCTCTCAGAAAAACTGTTTTTT.

This clone was seen just once. The genes are TRBV19 and TRBJ2-5, with D perhaps matching TRBD1 (6 bases). The germline V gene has CDR1 LNHDA and CDR2 SQIVND (reference sequence). The length of the CDR3 is 14 residues. The V end was cut by 5 bases, the J end by 2 bases, with 12 bases between. As DNA, the CDR3 is TGTGCCAGTAGTGCCGGACAGCAGCAAGAGACCCAGTACTTC. Encoded protein: CASSAGQQQETQYF.

This clone came up a few times. J is TRBJ1-1 and V is TRBV7-9; no firm D call. Trimming took off 1 base at V and 1 base at J, with 7 bases between the two ends. From germline, CDR1 is SEHNR and CDR2 FQNEAQ (reference sequence). This CDR3 has 14 amino acids. CDR3: CASSLGSGNTEAFF. The DNA for the CDR3 is TGTGCCAGCAGCTTAGGATCGGGGAACACTGAAGCTTTCTTT. Together with reference TRBV7-9 and TRBJ1-1, the CDR3 gives the full variable domain: DTGVSQNPRHKITKRGQNVTFRCDPISEHNRLYWYRQTLGQGPEFLTYFQNEAQLEKSRLLSDRFSAERPKGSFSTLEIQRTEQGDSAMYLCASSLGSGNTEAFFGQGTRLTVV.

The J gene is TRBJ1-2, the V gene TRBV19, with TRBD1 matching 7 bases. V lost 4 bases, J lost 3 bases, and 5 bases stayed unmatched. The CDR3 is 14 amino acids. Germline CDR1 and CDR2: LNHDA and SQIVND (reference sequence). CDR3 DNA sequence: TGTGCCAGTAGTAGGGGACAGACAGACTATGGCTACACCTTC. Residues: CASSRGQTDYGYTF.

This clone was counted only a few times. This chain connects TRBV5-5 to TRBJ2-5; tentative D call: TRBD1 (8 bases). Trimming took 3 bases from V and 4 from J, leaving 13 bases between them. Germline V gives CDR1 SGHKS, CDR2 YYEKEE (reference sequence). The CDR3 is made up of 14 amino acids. CDR3 DNA: TGTGCCAGCAGCTACAACAGGGGGGGAGAGACCCAGTACTTC. Encoded protein: CASSYNRGGETQYF.